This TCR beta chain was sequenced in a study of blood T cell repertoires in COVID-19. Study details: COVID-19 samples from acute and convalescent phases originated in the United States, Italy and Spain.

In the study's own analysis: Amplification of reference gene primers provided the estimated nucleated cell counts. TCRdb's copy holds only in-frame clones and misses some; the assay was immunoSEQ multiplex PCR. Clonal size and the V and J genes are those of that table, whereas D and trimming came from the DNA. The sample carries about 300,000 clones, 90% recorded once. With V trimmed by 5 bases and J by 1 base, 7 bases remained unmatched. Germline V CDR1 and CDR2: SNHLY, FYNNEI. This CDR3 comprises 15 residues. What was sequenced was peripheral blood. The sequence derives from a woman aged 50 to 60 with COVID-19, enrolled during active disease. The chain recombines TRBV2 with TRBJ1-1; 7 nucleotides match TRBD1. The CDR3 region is CASSLLGTENTEAFF. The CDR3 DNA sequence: TGTGCCAGCAGTCTTTTGGGGACAGAGAACACTGAAGCTTTCTTT.